These 4 T cell receptor beta chains share one sample of origin, sequenced in a study of post-analysis software for immune sequencing data. Study findings and constraints: Five or six TRBV segments, TRBV5-6, TRBV5-1 and TRBV20-1 among them, were found more frequent in patients than controls.

Their specific antigens are unknown. TCR beta cDNA libraries included unique molecular identifiers. TCRdb re-called the PCR reads with MiXCR, one entry per CDR3 protein. Of some 690,000 distinct CDR3 sequences listed, about 60% are singletons. Input material: blood. The receptors shown here come from a girl aged 2 to 10 with multiple sclerosis.

Concerning this clonotype itself: Mismatch with germline at one junction end may stem from a read error. V usage is TRBV29-1 and J usage is TRBJ2-7; TRBD2 might be the D (8 bases). The length of the CDR3 is 15 residues. Germline V gene data show CDR1 as SQVTM and CDR2 as ANQGSEA. The DNA of the CDR3 is TGCAGTGTTGAGGGGGCCCCGGGAGGGTCCTACGAGCAGTACTTC. This gives the protein CSVEGAPGGSYEQYF.

This clonotype has only a few counts. The chain combines TRBV29-1 with TRBJ2-3; D is uncertain. This CDR3 is 10 amino acids long. Germline CDR1 and CDR2: SQVTM and ANQGSEA. V was trimmed by 8 bases and J by 2 bases, leaving 5 bases between them. In nucleotides, the CDR3 is TGCAGCTTACACACAGATACGCAGTATTTT. This codes for CSLHTDTQYF.

As for this clonotype: Mismatch with germline at one junction end may stem from a read error. This chain uses TRBV7-9 with TRBJ2-4; TRBD1 agrees at 9 bases. CDR1 and CDR2 (germline): SEHNR, FQNEAQ (reference sequence). The CDR3 runs 16 residues. The CDR3 region has the DNA TGTGCCAGCAGCTCACAGGGGGCTAGGGCCAAGAACATTCAGTACTTC. Translation: CASSSQGARAKNIQYF.

CDR3 DNA: TGCAGCGTTGATGAGGGGTTCACCTACAATGAGCAGTTCTTC. Amino acid sequence: CSVDEGFTYNEQFF. This chain joins TRBV29-1 and TRBJ2-1; possibly TRBD1 or TRBD2 for D (5 bases each). The V gene's germline CDR1 is SQVTM and CDR2 ANQGSEA. The CDR3 has 14 amino acids. V lost 3 bases to trimming and J lost 2 bases, with 11 bases between them.